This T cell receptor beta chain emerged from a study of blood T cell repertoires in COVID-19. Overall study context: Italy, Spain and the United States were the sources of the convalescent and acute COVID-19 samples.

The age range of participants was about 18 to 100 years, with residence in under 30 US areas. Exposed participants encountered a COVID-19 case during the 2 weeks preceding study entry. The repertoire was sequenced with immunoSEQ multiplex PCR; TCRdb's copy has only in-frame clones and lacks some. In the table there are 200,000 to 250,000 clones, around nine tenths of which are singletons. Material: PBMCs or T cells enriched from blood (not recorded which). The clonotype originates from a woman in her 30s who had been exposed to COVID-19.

The CDR3 DNA is TGTGCCAGCAGCTTGAGGAGGGGCGCATATTCGAGCACTGAAGCTTTCTTT. This encodes CASSLRRGAYSSTEAFF. The chain joins TRBV5-8 to TRBJ1-1, with a possible D match to TRBD1 (5 bases). Trimming took off 1 base at V and 4 bases at J, with 20 bases between the two ends. In germline, CDR1 is SGHTS, CDR2 YDEGEE. The CDR3 runs 17 residues.